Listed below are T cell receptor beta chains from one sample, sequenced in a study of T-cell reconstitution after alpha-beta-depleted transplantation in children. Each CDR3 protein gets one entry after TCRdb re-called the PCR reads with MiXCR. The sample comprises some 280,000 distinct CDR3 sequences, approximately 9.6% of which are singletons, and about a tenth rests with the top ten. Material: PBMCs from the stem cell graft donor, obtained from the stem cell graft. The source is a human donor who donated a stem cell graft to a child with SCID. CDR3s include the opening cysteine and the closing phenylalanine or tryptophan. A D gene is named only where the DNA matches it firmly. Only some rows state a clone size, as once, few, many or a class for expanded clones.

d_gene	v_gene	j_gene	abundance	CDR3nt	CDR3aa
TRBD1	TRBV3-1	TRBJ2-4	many	TGTGCCAGCAGCCAAGATCACGGACAGGGCCACATTCAGTACTTC	CASSQDHGQGHIQYF
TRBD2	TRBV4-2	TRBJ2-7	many	TGTGCCAGCAGCCCCTCGACTAGCGGGGGCTACGAGCAGTACTTC	CASSPSTSGGYEQYF
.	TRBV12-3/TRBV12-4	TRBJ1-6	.	TGTGCCAGCAGTTTACCAGGGCGAGTCCTCCACTTT	CASSLPGRVLHF
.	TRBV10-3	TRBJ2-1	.	TGTGCCATCAGTGAGACCGTGACAGGGAGGAATGAGCAGTTCTTC	CAISETVTGRNEQFF
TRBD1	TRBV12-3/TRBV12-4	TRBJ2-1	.	TGTGCCAGCAGTTTCGGACAGGGGCTATACAATGAGCAGTTCTTC	CASSFGQGLYNEQFF
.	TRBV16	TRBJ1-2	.	TGTGCCAGCAGCCAATCACGGGTCGGCTACACCTTC	CASSQSRVGYTF
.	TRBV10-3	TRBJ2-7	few	TGTGCCGTAGCCCTCAGGACCTACGAGCAGTACTTC	CAVALRTYEQYF
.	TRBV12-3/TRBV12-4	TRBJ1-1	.	TGTGCCAGCAGTTTACATGAGGGGGTCGGTGAAGCTTTCTTT	CASSLHEGVGEAFF
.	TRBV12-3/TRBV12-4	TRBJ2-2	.	TGTGCCAGCAGGCGGACAGTCCTGAACACCGGGGAGCTGTTTTTT	CASRRTVLNTGELFF
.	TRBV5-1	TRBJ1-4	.	TGCGCCAGCAGGCCCGATTCACTTAATGAAAAACTGTTTTTT	CASRPDSLNEKLFF
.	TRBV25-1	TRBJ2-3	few	TGTGCCAGCAGTGGGACGACTCCCCTGGTGTATTTT	CASSGTTPLVYF
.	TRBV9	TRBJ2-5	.	TGTGCCAGCAGCTCCGGACCCATTGGCGAGACCCAGTACTTC	CASSSGPIGETQYF
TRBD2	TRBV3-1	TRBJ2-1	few	TGTGCCAGCAGCCAACCCCTAGCGGGGACCTACAATGAGCAGTTCTTC	CASSQPLAGTYNEQFF
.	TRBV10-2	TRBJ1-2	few	TGCGCCAGCAAGGGGGACGGCTACACCTTC	CASKGDGYTF
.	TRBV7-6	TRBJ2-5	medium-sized	TGTGCCAGCAGCTTATGGGGAGAGACCCAGTACTTC	CASSLWGETQYF
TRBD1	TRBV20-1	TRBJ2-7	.	TGCAGTGCTAGCCTGACAGGGACGACCTACGAGCAGTACTTC	CSASLTGTTYEQYF
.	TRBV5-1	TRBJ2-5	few	TGCGCCAGCAGCTTGGACCTTACAAGGACGGAGACCCAGTACTTC	CASSLDLTRTETQYF
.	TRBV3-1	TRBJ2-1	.	TGTGCCAGCAGCCAAGGCCCCTGGACTGCGGGCAATGAGCAGTTCTTC	CASSQGPWTAGNEQFF
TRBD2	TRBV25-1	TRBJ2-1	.	TGTGCCAGCAGTGAGGCTACTACGGCGGGGGGGCGTGATGAGCAGTTCTTC	CASSEATTAGGRDEQFF
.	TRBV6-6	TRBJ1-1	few	TGTGCCAGCAGCGCCCAGGAGACTGAAGCTTTCTTT	CASSAQETEAFF
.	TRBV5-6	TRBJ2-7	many	TGTGCCAGCAGCGGGACCTACGAGCAGTACTTC	CASSGTYEQYF
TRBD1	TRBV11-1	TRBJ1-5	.	TGTGCCAGCAGCCACTGGACAGGGGCTTTGCGTGTAGTAAATCAGCCCCAGCATTTT	CASSHWTGALRVVNQPQHF
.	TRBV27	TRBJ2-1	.	TGTGCCAGCAGTTTTGGGGGGATCAGTGAGCAGTTCTTC	CASSFGGISEQFF
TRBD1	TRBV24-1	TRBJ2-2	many	TGTGCCACCAGTGCGACAGGGGGAAACACCGGGGAGCTGTTTTTT	CATSATGGNTGELFF
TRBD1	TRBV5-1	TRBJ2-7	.	TGCGCCAGCAGCTTGGCCGCTGGGTTTGGACAGGTCAATACCTACGAGCAGTACTTC	CASSLAAGFGQVNTYEQYF
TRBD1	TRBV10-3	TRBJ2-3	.	TGTGCCATCAGTGACCGAGGAAACAGGGGTCTGACAGATACGCAGTATTTT	CAISDRGNRGLTDTQYF
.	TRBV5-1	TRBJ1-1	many	TGCGCCAGCAGCTTCTCAAGTCTGGGGAACACTGAAGCTTTCTTT	CASSFSSLGNTEAFF
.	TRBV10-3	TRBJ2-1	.	TGTGCCATCAGTGCGGGAGTCGGCTCCTACAATGAGCAGTTCTTC	CAISAGVGSYNEQFF
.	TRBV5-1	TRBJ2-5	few	TGCGCCAGCAGCACCGGGACATTCTCGCAGACCCAGTACTTC	CASSTGTFSQTQYF
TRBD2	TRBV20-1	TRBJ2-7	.	TGCAGTGCTAGTGTGTCTAGCGGGGGCTCCTACGAGCAGTACTTC	CSASVSSGGSYEQYF
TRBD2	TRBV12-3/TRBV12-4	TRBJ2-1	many	TGTGCCAGCAGTGGGGGGGCCTACAATGAGCAGTTCTTC	CASSGGAYNEQFF
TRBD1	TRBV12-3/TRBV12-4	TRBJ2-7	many	TGTGCCAGCAGCACGACAGGGAGCTCCTACGAGCAGTACTTC	CASSTTGSSYEQYF
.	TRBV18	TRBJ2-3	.	TGTGCCAGCTCAGCAGGGGAGGATACGCAGTATTTT	CASSAGEDTQYF
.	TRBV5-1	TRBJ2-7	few	TGCGCCAGCACCGATGACTCCTCCTTGAGCGACGAGCAGTACTTC	CASTDDSSLSDEQYF
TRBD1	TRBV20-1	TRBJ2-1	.	TGCAGTGCTAGCGGACAGGGGTCCTACAATGAGCAGTTCTTC	CSASGQGSYNEQFF
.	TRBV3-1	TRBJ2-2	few	TGTGCCAGCGCTTTCACCGGGGAGCTGTTTTTT	CASAFTGELFF